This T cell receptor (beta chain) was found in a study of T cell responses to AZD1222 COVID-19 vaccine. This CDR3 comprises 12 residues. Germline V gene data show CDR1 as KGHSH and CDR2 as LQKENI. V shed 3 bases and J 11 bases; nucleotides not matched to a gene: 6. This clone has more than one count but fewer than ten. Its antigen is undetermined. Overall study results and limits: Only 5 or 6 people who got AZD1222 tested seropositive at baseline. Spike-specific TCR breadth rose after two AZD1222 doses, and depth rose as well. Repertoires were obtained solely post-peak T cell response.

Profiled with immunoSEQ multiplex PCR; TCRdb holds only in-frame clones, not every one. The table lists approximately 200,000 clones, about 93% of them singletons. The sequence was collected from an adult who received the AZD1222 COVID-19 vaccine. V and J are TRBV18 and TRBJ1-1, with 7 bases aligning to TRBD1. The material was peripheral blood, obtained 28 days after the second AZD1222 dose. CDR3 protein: CASSPDRDLAFF. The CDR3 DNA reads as TGTGCCAGCTCACCCGACAGGGATCTCGCTTTCTTT. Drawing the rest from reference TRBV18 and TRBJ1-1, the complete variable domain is NAGVMQNPRHLVRRRGQEARLRCSPMKGHSHVYWYRQLPEEGLKFMVYLQKENIIDESGMPKERFSAEFPKEGPSILRIQQVVRGDSAAYFCASSPDRDLAFFGQGTRLTVV.